A single sample gave rise to the 2 T cell receptor beta chains below, sequenced in a study of CD8+ T cells in alopecia areata. Once RNA had been extracted, it was reverse transcribed into cDNA to act as the sequencing template. Some clones are missing from TCRdb's copy, which holds only in-frame ones; the method was immunoSEQ multiplex PCR. The sample lists 120,000 or so clones; about 50% were seen once. Sequencing was performed on NKG2D-low CD8+ T cells sorted from blood. Receptors originate from a human donor with alopecia areata.

The CDR3 sequence: CASSFTPGEETQYF. The CDR3 DNA follows: TGTGCCAGCAGTTTTACTCCGGGAGAAGAGACCCAGTACTTC. The chain links TRBV28 to TRBJ2-5, with a possible D match to TRBD2 (6 bases). With 3 bases removed from V and 3 bases from J, the gap between germline ends came to 11 bases. The CDR3 contains 14 residues. Germline assignment: CDR1 MDHEN and CDR2 SYDVKM.

The chain carries TRBV29-1 and TRBJ1-5; TRBD1 matches 9 bases. CDR3 length: 13 residues. The germline V gene encodes CDR1 SQVTM and CDR2 ANQGSEA. The V segment lost 6 bases and the J segment 6 bases; nucleotides outside the gene matches: 6. The CDR3 nucleotides are TGCAGCGTCCGGGACAGGGAGGGTCAGCCCCAGCATTTT. Amino acid sequence: CSVRDREGQPQHF.